This TCR beta chain was retrieved from a study of PD-1 blockade in classical Hodgkin lymphoma (TCRdb year 2020). For the study in its entirety: Nivolumab dosing was 3 mg/kg intravenously every 2 weeks, continuing until either disease progression or unacceptable toxicity. A peripheral blood immune signature of response to PD-1 blockade in classical Hodgkin lymphoma was defined using TCR beta sequencing and CyTOF. Study-wide conclusions, independent of this receptor: Only a single clinical trial cohort was studied, and what caused the repertoire differences, possibly disease activity or prior therapy, remained undefined. Trial patients with a complete response had baseline diversity similar to that of newly diagnosed patients, while partial responders and progressors had significantly lower diversity. CD4+ but not CD8+ TCR diversity rose significantly by C4D1 (p=0.0027 vs p=0.16), most apparent in complete responders (p=0.02). Newly diagnosed patients were reported to have lower baseline TCR diversity than healthy donors, and relapsed/refractory patients were reported to have lower baseline TCR diversity still. Diversity was lower in patients who began nivolumab less than 1 year after ASCT, so these patients were left out of later analyses to avoid confounding by immune reconstitution.

Concerning this clone itself: Its antigen remains undetermined. Base quality data are lacking; no much larger clone is found one base away.

The Qiagen DNeasy kit was used to extract genomic DNA both from unsorted PBMCs and from the negatively selected CD4+ and CD8+ fractions. Using primers that anneal to V and J segments, immunoSEQ multiplex PCR amplified the TCR beta CDR3 regions. A synthetic immune receptor repertoire was used to minimize amplification bias, and remaining bias was computationally removed after sequencing. The study's own analysis went as follows. Custom Python scripts were used to quantify repertoire diversity as the Shannon entropy index. Unsorted, CD4+ and CD8+ repertoires were examined separately, except in combined analyses, for which CD4+ and CD8+ sequences were merged in silico. A clone was considered expanded if an increase in frequency of at least 2-fold after treatment relative to C1D1 was found, and a pseudocount of 0.5 was applied to clones undetected at baseline. Singleton clones were defined as clones with 0 or 1 copy at C1D1, and non-singleton clones were defined as clones with 2 or more copies. Clones expanded in unsorted samples were labelled as CD4+, CD8+ or unknown by matching protein sequences in sorted samples from the same patient. Diversity changes from C1D1 to C4D1 were tested in paired samples using Wilcoxon tests. What TCRdb holds here is the immuneACCESS table cut down to in-frame rearrangements. Part of the clones is not present; checked against another copy, under half of the missing clones reflect an unresolved V gene, and the others are unexplained. That table is the source of V, J and clone size, and D and trimming were worked out from the DNA. The sample profile shows about 40,000 clones; roughly two thirds of them were found once. The ten largest clones take up less than 15% of the sample.

The CDR3 spans 18 residues, from the cysteine through the phenylalanine. Only the CDR3 DNA stays, 54 bases, in frame from base 1. The germline V gene encodes CDR1 SNHLY and CDR2 FYNNEI. Compared with germline, V lacks 7 bases and J lacks 4 bases; bases without a gene match: 9. Reading the label with the study, this specimen's time point is: cycle 2 day 1 (C2D1) of nivolumab. All trial patients had relapsed after autologous stem cell transplantation, with cohorts A, B and C differing in prior brentuximab vedotin exposure. A total of roughly 57 patients with relapsed/refractory classical Hodgkin lymphoma made up the trial cohort, and each patient's best overall response was complete response, partial response or progressive disease. Single-agent nivolumab was administered to trial patients in the multi-cohort phase II CheckMate 205 trial. Best overall response was determined by an independent review committee according to the 2007 International Working Group response criteria. PBMCs from the trial were collected at three points: immediately before nivolumab initiation (C1D1), and during therapy at cycle 2 day 1 and cycle 4 day 1. After peripheral blood was drawn into 8 mL Vacutainer Cell Preparation Tubes, PBMCs were isolated by centrifugation and then cryopreserved.

The sequence derives from a human donor with classical Hodgkin lymphoma. Here the chain combines TRBV2 and TRBJ2-2, with TRBD2 identical over 16 junction bases. Sequences were derived from peripheral blood mononuclear cells (PBMCs), sampled before the second cycle of nivolumab. The CDR3 in this case is CASNSGLAGGRFTGELFF. The nucleotide sequence reads TGTGCCAGCAACTCGGGACTAGCGGGGGGGCGTTTCACCGGGGAGCTGTTTTTT.